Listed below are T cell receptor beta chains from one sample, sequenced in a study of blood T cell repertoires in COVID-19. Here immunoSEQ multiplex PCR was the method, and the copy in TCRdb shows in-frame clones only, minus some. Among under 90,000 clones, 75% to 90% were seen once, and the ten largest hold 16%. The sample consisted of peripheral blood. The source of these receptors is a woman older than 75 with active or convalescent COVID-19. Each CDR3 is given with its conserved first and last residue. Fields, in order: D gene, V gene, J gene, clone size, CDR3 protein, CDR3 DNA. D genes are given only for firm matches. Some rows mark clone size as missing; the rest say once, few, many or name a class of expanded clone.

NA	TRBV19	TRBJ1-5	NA	CASSIARGRKNYNQPQHF	TGTGCCAGTAGTATTGCTAGGGGCAGGAAGAATTACAATCAGCCCCAGCATTTT
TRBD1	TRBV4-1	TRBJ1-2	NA	CASSRSPGQGSYGYTF	TGCGCCAGCAGCCGGTCCCCGGGACAGGGCTCCTATGGCTACACCTTC
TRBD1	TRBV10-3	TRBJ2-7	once	CAISDLQGNYEQYF	TGTGCCATCAGTGACCTACAGGGGAACTACGAGCAGTACTTC
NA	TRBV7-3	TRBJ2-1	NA	CASSSGSYNEQFF	TGTGCCAGCAGCTCCGGCTCCTACAATGAGCAGTTCTTC
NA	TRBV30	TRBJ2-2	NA	CAWSQQGIGELFF	TGTGCCTGGAGTCAACAGGGTATCGGGGAGCTGTTTTTT
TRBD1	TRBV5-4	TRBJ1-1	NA	CASSNKGAGRNTEAFF	TGTGCCAGCAGCAATAAGGGGGCGGGGAGGAACACTGAAGCTTTCTTT
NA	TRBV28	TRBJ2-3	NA	CASTPLASSTDTQYF	TGTGCCAGCACCCCATTGGCATCTAGCACAGATACGCAGTATTTT
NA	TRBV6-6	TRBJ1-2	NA	CASNSGGSSYGYTF	TGTGCCAGTAACTCGGGGGGTAGCTCCTATGGCTACACCTTC
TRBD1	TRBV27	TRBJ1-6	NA	CASSPLTGGYNSPLHF	TGTGCCAGCAGTCCTTTGACAGGGGGGTATAATTCACCCCTCCACTTT
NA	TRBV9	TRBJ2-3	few	CASSVWYGASTDTQYF	TGTGCCAGCAGCGTATGGTATGGGGCGAGCACAGATACGCAGTATTTT
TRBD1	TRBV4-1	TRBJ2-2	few	CASSRDRDGYTGELFF	TGCGCCAGCAGCCGAGACAGGGATGGGTACACCGGGGAGCTGTTTTTT
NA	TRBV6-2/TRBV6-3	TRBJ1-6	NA	CASSRPTDSPLHF	TGTGCCAGCAGCCGCCCTACTGATTCACCCCTCCACTTT
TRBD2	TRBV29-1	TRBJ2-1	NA	CSVAGTSGNINEQFF	TGCAGCGTCGCCGGGACTAGCGGAAATATCAATGAGCAGTTCTTC
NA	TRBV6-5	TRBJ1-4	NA	CASSLWARGNEKLFF	TGTGCCAGCAGTTTATGGGCGAGGGGGAATGAAAAACTGTTTTTT
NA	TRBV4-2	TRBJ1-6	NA	CASSQSGPTRANSPLHF	TGTGCCAGCAGTCAATCGGGCCCCACCAGGGCAAATTCACCCCTCCACTTT
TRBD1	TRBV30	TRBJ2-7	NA	CAWSIRTGSFEQYF	TGTGCCTGGAGTATCAGGACAGGGTCCTTCGAGCAGTACTTC
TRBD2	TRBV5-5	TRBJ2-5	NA	CASSLELAGGRETQYF	TGTGCCAGCAGCTTGGAGTTAGCGGGGGGTAGGGAGACCCAGTACTTC
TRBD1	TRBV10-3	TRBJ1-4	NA	CAIRGSTGAGEKLFF	TGTGCCATCAGGGGGTCGACAGGGGCGGGTGAAAAACTGTTTTTT
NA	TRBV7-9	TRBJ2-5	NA	CASSFYDQGETQYF	TGTGCCAGCAGCTTTTATGACCAGGGAGAGACCCAGTACTTC
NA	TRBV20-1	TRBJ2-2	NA	CSGALGELFF	TGCAGTGGGGCTCTCGGGGAGCTGTTTTTT
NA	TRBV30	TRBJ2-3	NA	CAWSVGLTDTQYF	TGTGCCTGGAGTGTAGGACTCACAGATACGCAGTATTTT
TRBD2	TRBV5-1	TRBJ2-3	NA	CASRMQRGGFDTQYF	TGCGCCAGCAGGATGCAGCGGGGGGGCTTCGATACGCAGTATTTT
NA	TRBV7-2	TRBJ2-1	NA	CASSLSGFQGHEQFF	TGTGCCAGCAGCCTAAGCGGGTTCCAAGGGCATGAGCAGTTCTTC
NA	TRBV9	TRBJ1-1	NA	CASSPFEGVPEAFF	TGTGCCAGCAGCCCTTTTGAGGGGGTCCCTGAAGCTTTCTTT
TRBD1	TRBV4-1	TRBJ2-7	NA	CASSQPRDRGLYEQYF	TGCGCCAGCAGCCAACCCCGGGACAGGGGGCTGTACGAGCAGTACTTC
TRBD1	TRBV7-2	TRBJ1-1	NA	CASSIQGPDTEAFF	TGTGCCAGCAGCATACAGGGGCCCGACACTGAAGCTTTCTTT
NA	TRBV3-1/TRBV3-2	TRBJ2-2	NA	CASSQILTGELFF	TGTGCCAGCAGCCAAATCTTAACCGGGGAGCTGTTTTTT
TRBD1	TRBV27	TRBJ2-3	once	CASSKKGDRGSDTQYF	TGTGCCAGCAGTAAAAAGGGGGACAGGGGCTCAGATACGCAGTATTTT
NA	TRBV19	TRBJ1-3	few	CASSLQDSSGNTIYF	TGTGCCAGTAGTTTGCAGGACAGCTCTGGAAACACCATATATTTT
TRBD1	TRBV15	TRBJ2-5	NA	CATSRARTGEGQPQYF	TGTGCCACCAGCAGAGCCCGGACAGGGGAAGGACAGCCCCAGTACTTC
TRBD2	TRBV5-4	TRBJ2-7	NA	CASRREGPADHEQYF	TGTGCCAGCAGGAGGGAGGGACCGGCGGACCACGAGCAGTACTTC
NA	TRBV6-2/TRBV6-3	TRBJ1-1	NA	CASSYMYGTEAFF	TGTGCCAGCAGTTACATGTACGGGACTGAAGCTTTCTTT